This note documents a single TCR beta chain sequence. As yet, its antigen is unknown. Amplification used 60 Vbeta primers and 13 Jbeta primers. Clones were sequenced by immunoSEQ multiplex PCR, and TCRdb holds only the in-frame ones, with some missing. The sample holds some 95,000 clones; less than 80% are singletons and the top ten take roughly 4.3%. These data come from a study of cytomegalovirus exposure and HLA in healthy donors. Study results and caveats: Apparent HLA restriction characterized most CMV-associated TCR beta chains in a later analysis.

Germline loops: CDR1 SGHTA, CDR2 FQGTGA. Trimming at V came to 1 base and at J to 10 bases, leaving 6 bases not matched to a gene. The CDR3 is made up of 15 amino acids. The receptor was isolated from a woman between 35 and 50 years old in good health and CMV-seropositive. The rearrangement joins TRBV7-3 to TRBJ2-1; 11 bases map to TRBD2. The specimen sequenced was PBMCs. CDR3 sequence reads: CASSLSGTSGREQFF. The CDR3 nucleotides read TGTGCCAGCAGCTTAAGTGGGACTAGCGGACGGGAGCAGTTCTTC.